Listed below are T cell receptor beta chains from one sample, sequenced in a study of CD8 T cells in Susac syndrome. One entry per CDR3 protein results from TCRdb running MiXCR on the immunoSEQ multiplex PCR reads. Of about 150,000 distinct CDR3 sequences in the sample, about 95% are singletons; the top ten hold approximately 0.11%. The material sequenced was CD4+ T cells from PBMCs. The source of these receptors is a human donor with multiple sclerosis. CDR3s include the opening cysteine and the closing phenylalanine or tryptophan. The order of the fields is D gene, J gene, clone size, CDR3 length, V gene, CDR3 protein, CDR3 DNA. The D gene is left open where the match is weak. Size tells how often a clone was seen (once, few, many) or the class of an expanded clone, and some rows leave it out.

D gene: TRBD1
J gene: TRBJ2-7
clone size: -
CDR3 length: 14
V gene: TRBV7-9
CDR3 protein: CASSSSDRDYEQYF
CDR3 DNA: TGTGCCAGCAGCTCGAGCGACAGGGACTACGAGCAGTACTTC

D gene: -
J gene: TRBJ2-7
clone size: -
CDR3 length: 14
V gene: TRBV7-2
CDR3 protein: CASSPPGVGYEQYF
CDR3 DNA: TGTGCCAGCAGCCCACCAGGGGTCGGGTACGAGCAGTACTTC

D gene: -
J gene: TRBJ2-5
clone size: -
CDR3 length: 17
V gene: TRBV24-1
CDR3 protein: CATSDTVPGGRWETQYF
CDR3 DNA: TGTGCCACCAGTGATACCGTCCCAGGGGGGCGCTGGGAGACCCAGTACTTC

D gene: -
J gene: TRBJ1-2
clone size: -
CDR3 length: 15
V gene: TRBV4-1
CDR3 protein: CASSQQRGINYGYTF
CDR3 DNA: TGCGCCAGCAGCCAGCAAAGGGGGATAAACTATGGCTACACCTTC

D gene: TRBD2
J gene: TRBJ2-5
clone size: -
CDR3 length: 16
V gene: TRBV27
CDR3 protein: CASSFSPKREVWAQYF
CDR3 DNA: TGTGCCAGCAGTTTTAGCCCGAAGCGGGAGGTCTGGGCCCAGTACTTC

D gene: -
J gene: TRBJ2-1
clone size: -
CDR3 length: 16
V gene: TRBV2
CDR3 protein: CASRRTGTSPGNEQFF
CDR3 DNA: TGTGCCAGCAGAAGGACAGGGACTAGCCCTGGCAATGAGCAGTTCTTC

D gene: -
J gene: TRBJ2-1
clone size: once
CDR3 length: 13
V gene: TRBV20-1
CDR3 protein: CSARDLIYNEQFF
CDR3 DNA: TGCAGTGCTAGAGACCTCATTTACAATGAGCAGTTCTTC

D gene: -
J gene: TRBJ1-5
clone size: -
CDR3 length: 13
V gene: TRBV18
CDR3 protein: CASSPDQDQPQHF
CDR3 DNA: TGTGCCAGCTCACCCGACCAGGATCAGCCCCAGCATTTT

D gene: -
J gene: TRBJ1-2
clone size: -
CDR3 length: 13
V gene: TRBV29-1
CDR3 protein: CSVGGGAGQGYTF
CDR3 DNA: TGCAGCGTTGGGGGAGGGGCCGGTCAAGGCTACACCTTC

D gene: TRBD2
J gene: TRBJ2-7
clone size: -
CDR3 length: 19
V gene: TRBV7-6
CDR3 protein: CASSLVSPLTSGASWEQYF
CDR3 DNA: TGTGCCAGCAGCTTAGTTTCCCCCTTGACTAGCGGGGCTTCCTGGGAGCAGTACTTC

D gene: -
J gene: TRBJ2-7
clone size: -
CDR3 length: 13
V gene: TRBV7-8
CDR3 protein: CASSLVEGLEQYF
CDR3 DNA: TGTGCCAGCAGCTTAGTTGAGGGCTTGGAGCAGTACTTC

D gene: TRBD1
J gene: TRBJ1-2
clone size: -
CDR3 length: 16
V gene: TRBV18
CDR3 protein: CASSPGTGYGNYGYTF
CDR3 DNA: TGTGCCAGCTCACCAGGGACAGGGTATGGGAACTATGGCTACACCTTC

D gene: -
J gene: TRBJ2-7
clone size: -
CDR3 length: 15
V gene: TRBV7-2
CDR3 protein: CASSPWDVDSYEQYF
CDR3 DNA: TGTGCCAGCAGCCCTTGGGACGTCGACTCCTACGAGCAGTACTTC

D gene: -
J gene: TRBJ2-7
clone size: -
CDR3 length: 13
V gene: TRBV20-1
CDR3 protein: CSAPQPLKYEQYF
CDR3 DNA: TGCAGTGCTCCGCAACCGTTAAAGTACGAGCAGTACTTC

D gene: TRBD2
J gene: TRBJ2-2
clone size: -
CDR3 length: 16
V gene: TRBV6-2/TRBV6-3
CDR3 protein: CASSYIAGVFTGELFF
CDR3 DNA: TGTGCCAGCAGTTACATAGCGGGAGTTTTCACCGGGGAGCTGTTTTTT

D gene: -
J gene: TRBJ2-7
clone size: -
CDR3 length: 12
V gene: TRBV3-1
CDR3 protein: CASSQVRYEQYF
CDR3 DNA: TGTGCCAGCAGCCAAGTTCGCTACGAGCAGTACTTC

D gene: TRBD2
J gene: TRBJ2-1
clone size: once
CDR3 length: 15
V gene: TRBV7-3
CDR3 protein: CASSRVLAGADEQFF
CDR3 DNA: TGTGCCAGCAGCCGGGTGCTAGCGGGAGCAGATGAGCAGTTCTTC